This entry describes one T cell receptor (beta chain). This sample was taken from a study of T cells in Graves' hyperthyroidism and ophthalmopathy. Per germline, CDR1 MNHNS and CDR2 SASEGT. There are 16 residues in the CDR3. V lost 7 bases and J 3 bases, leaving 18 bases between the germline ends. The diagnoses drew upon clinical symptoms, serum thyroxine and TRAb, thyroid ultrasound and orbital computed tomography. RNA transcripts served as the template for amplifying TCR beta CDR3 regions. First-round RT-PCR with HTBI primers amplified the TCR CDR3 region. TCRdb re-derived calls from the multiplex PCR reads in MiXCR, one entry per CDR3 protein. The sample lists about 380,000 distinct CDR3 sequences, 14% occurring once.

The chain links TRBV6-1 to TRBJ1-4, with D unresolved. The receptor was isolated from an older woman with Graves' hyperthyroidism. What was sequenced was blood. The CDR3 DNA follows: TGTGCCAGCACCTCAACCCGGGGATTGGCTAATGAAAAACTGTTTTTT. Translating it yields CASTSTRGLANEKLFF.